The rows below give T cell receptor beta chains drawn from one sample of a study of human T cells and chemical hapten exposure. TCRdb re-called the RACE reads with MiXCR, one entry per CDR3 protein. The data contain more than 100,000 distinct CDR3 sequences, about 13% of them singletons. The sample in question was whole blood, obtained in connection with sensitization to the hapten diphenylcyclopropenone (DPC). The receptors come from a woman aged 18-29 years with alopecia areata. Some clones in this sample may be carry-over from other donors' samples. Each CDR3 is given with its conserved first and last residue. A D gene is named only where the DNA matches it firmly. Expanded clones are given a class, and other clones once, few, many or no size at all.

length	J	V	size	D	DNA	CDR3
15	TRBJ2-1	TRBV5-4	few	-	TGTGCCAGCAGCTCAAACCAAATAGGCTACAATGAGCAGTTCTTC	CASSSNQIGYNEQFF
11	TRBJ1-2	TRBV28	-	-	TGTGCCAGCAGCTCACCCTATGGCTACACCTTC	CASSSPYGYTF
12	TRBJ1-6	TRBV5-1	few	-	TGCGCCAGCAGCATCGACAGGACCGGACTCCACTTT	CASSIDRTGLHF
16	TRBJ1-3	TRBV12-3/TRBV12-4	-	-	TGTGCCAGCAGTTTACTGGGTAGGGTCTCTGGAAACACCATATATTTT	CASSLLGRVSGNTIYF
14	TRBJ2-7	TRBV11-2	few	-	TGTGCCAGCAGCGTCACAGGGACCCACTACGAGCAGTACTTC	CASSVTGTHYEQYF
16	TRBJ2-5	TRBV7-6	-	-	TGTGCCAGCAGCTTAGCGGCGGCCAGGGCTCAAGAGACCCAGTACTTC	CASSLAAARAQETQYF
17	TRBJ2-3	TRBV28	-	TRBD1	TGTGCCAGCAGACCTATAGCTTCCCGACAGGGGGCAGATACGCAGTATTTT	CASRPIASRQGADTQYF
15	TRBJ1-4	TRBV19	-	-	TGTGCCAGTAGTGCAGGGGTTGCAACTAATGAAAAACTGTTTTTT	CASSAGVATNEKLFF
12	TRBJ2-1	TRBV7-8	few	-	TGTGCCAGCAGCTTAGCGGACAATGAGCAGTTCTTC	CASSLADNEQFF
14	TRBJ2-7	TRBV5-1	-	-	TGCGCCAGCAACCCGGCCGGCCAGCGCTACGAGCAGTACTTC	CASNPAGQRYEQYF
17	TRBJ1-6	TRBV7-2	few	TRBD1	TGTGCCATCCGATCCCCCGACCGAGACAGGGACGGTTCACCCCTCCACTTT	CAIRSPDRDRDGSPLHF
15	TRBJ2-2	TRBV7-8	-	-	TGTGCCAGCAGCTTAGTGTTTTCGGTCACCGGGGAGCTGTTTTTT	CASSLVFSVTGELFF
17	TRBJ2-7	TRBV12-3/TRBV12-4	many	-	TGTGCCAGCAGTTTAGCCCCAACAGGGGGAGCGGGATACGAGCAGTACTTC	CASSLAPTGGAGYEQYF
16	TRBJ1-2	TRBV4-3	-	-	TGCGCCAGCAGCCAAGAGGAAGCCACCCTGGGCTATGGCTACACCTTC	CASSQEEATLGYGYTF
13	TRBJ1-2	TRBV20-1	few	TRBD1	TGCAGCGGCGGACAGGAAGCGGGCTATGGCTACACCTTC	CSGGQEAGYGYTF
16	TRBJ2-1	TRBV5-1	few	TRBD2	TGCGCCAGCAGCTTGGATATAGCGGGGGGGCCGAATGAGCAGTTCTTC	CASSLDIAGGPNEQFF
13	TRBJ1-5	TRBV2	many	-	TGTGCCAGCAGTGGGGAGATCAATCAGCCCCAGCATTTT	CASSGEINQPQHF
13	TRBJ2-6	TRBV15	-	-	TGTGCCAGTAGGGCGACTGGGGCCAACGTCCTGACTTTC	CASRATGANVLTF
19	TRBJ1-1	TRBV7-9	-	TRBD1	TGTGCCAGCAGCGCACGCCAGACAGGGAAGTCGGTGGGCAACACTGAAGCTTTCTTT	CASSARQTGKSVGNTEAFF
15	TRBJ1-2	TRBV20-1	many	-	TGCAGTGCTAGAGACCTAGGGGACACAAACTATGGCTACACCTTC	CSARDLGDTNYGYTF
13	TRBJ1-1	TRBV7-3	few	-	TGTGCCAGCAGCGCGGACACAAACACTGAAGCTTTCTTT	CASSADTNTEAFF
17	TRBJ2-2	TRBV7-2	few	TRBD2	TGTGCCAGCAGCTTCCTAGCGGGGGGCAGGCGCACCGGGGAGCTGTTTTTT	CASSFLAGGRRTGELFF
16	TRBJ2-1	TRBV6-2/TRBV6-3	-	TRBD2	TGTGCCAGCAGTCTAGCGGGGGGGCGGACCTACAATGAGCAGTTCTTC	CASSLAGGRTYNEQFF
15	TRBJ2-1	TRBV7-9	many	TRBD2	TGTGCCAGCAGCCTCCGGCTAGCGGGCGACAATGAGCAGTTCTTC	CASSLRLAGDNEQFF
12	TRBJ1-1	TRBV7-9	many	-	TGTGCCAGCAGCTTAGCAGGAACTGAAGCTTTCTTT	CASSLAGTEAFF
13	TRBJ1-5	TRBV7-9	few	-	TGTGCCAGCAGCCCCGGACGGGGTCAGCCCCAGCATTTT	CASSPGRGQPQHF
14	TRBJ2-3	TRBV15	-	TRBD2	TGTGCCACCAGCAGTAGCGGGGCCACAGATACGCAGTATTTT	CATSSSGATDTQYF
13	TRBJ2-2	TRBV29-1	-	-	TGCAGCGTTGGACAGGGAGGCTCCGGGGAGCTGTTTTTT	CSVGQGGSGELFF
14	TRBJ2-3	TRBV20-1	few	TRBD1	TGCAGTGCTACAGGACAGGGGGCGGGAGATACGCAGTATTTT	CSATGQGAGDTQYF
16	TRBJ2-7	TRBV6-5	many	-	TGTGCCAGCAGTTACTCGGGCCGGAGCCTTACCTACGAGCAGTACTTC	CASSYSGRSLTYEQYF
14	TRBJ2-7	TRBV28	-	-	TGTGCCAGCAGCCCATCCGGGTTCCTCTACGAGCAGTACTTC	CASSPSGFLYEQYF
16	TRBJ2-3	TRBV20-1	-	TRBD2	TGCAGTGCTAGACGCCAGACTAGCGGGGCCCTAAATACGGAGTATTTT	CSARRQTSGALNTEYF
15	TRBJ2-3	TRBV4-3	-	-	TGCGCCAGCAGCCAAGACGAGAGACCCACAGATACGCAGTATTTT	CASSQDERPTDTQYF
14	TRBJ1-4	TRBV6-2/TRBV6-3	-	-	TGTGCCAGCAGCGCCTTCGCAACTAATGAAAAACTGTTTTTT	CASSAFATNEKLFF
14	TRBJ1-5	TRBV6-2/TRBV6-3	once	-	TGTGCCAGCAGTTACGTACAGGTCCGGCAGCCCCAGCATTTT	CASSYVQVRQPQHF
14	TRBJ2-7	TRBV3-1	few	TRBD1	TGTGCCAGCAGCCAAGGACAGGGGGTTTACGAGCAGTACTTC	CASSQGQGVYEQYF